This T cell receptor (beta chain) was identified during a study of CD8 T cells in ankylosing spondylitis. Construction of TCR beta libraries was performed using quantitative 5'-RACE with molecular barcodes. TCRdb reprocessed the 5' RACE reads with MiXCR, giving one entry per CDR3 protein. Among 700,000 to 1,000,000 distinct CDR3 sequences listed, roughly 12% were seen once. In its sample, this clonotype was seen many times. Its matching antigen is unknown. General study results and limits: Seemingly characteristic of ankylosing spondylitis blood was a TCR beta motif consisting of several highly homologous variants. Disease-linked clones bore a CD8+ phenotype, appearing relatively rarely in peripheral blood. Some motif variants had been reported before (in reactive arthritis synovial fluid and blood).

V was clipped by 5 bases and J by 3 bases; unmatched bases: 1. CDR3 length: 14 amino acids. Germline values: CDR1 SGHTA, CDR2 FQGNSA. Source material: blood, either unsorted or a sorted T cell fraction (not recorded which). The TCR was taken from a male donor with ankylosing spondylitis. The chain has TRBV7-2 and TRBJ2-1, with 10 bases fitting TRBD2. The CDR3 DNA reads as TGTGCCAGCAGCCGGACTAGCGGCTACAATGAGCAGTTCTTC. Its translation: CASSRTSGYNEQFF.